Detailed here is one T cell receptor (beta chain). TCRdb re-called the RT-PCR reads through MiXCR, storing one row per CDR3 protein. The table lists fewer than 800,000 distinct CDR3 sequences, over 12% of them singletons. J gave up 1 base and V 10 bases, and 11 bases lay outside the gene matches. Germline V gene lookup returns CDR1 SGHRS and CDR2 YFSETQ. The CDR3 consists of 16 residues. The sequencing input was memory CD4+ T cells from blood. The receptor comes from a female donor in good health, serving as a healthy control. The chain employs TRBV5-1 and TRBJ2-1; 10 bases map to TRBD1. For the CDR3, the DNA is TGCGCCCCCTTCCCGGACAGGGGGAAGTCCTACAATGAGCAGTTCTTC. This translates into CAPFPDRGKSYNEQFF. Full variable domain (rest looked up from reference TRBV5-1 and TRBJ2-1): KAGVTQTPRYLIKTRGQQVTLSCSPISGHRSVSWYQQTPGQGLQFLFEYFSETQRNKGNFPGRFSGRQFSNSRSEMNVSTLELGDSALYLCAPFPDRGKSYNEQFFGPGTRLTVL.